Listed below are T cell receptor beta chains from one sample, sequenced in a study of T cells in localized non-small cell lung cancer. Clones were read by immunoSEQ multiplex PCR, and TCRdb kept only the in-frame ones, dropping some. The repertoire holds about 35,000 clones, with under 95% as singletons. The sample consisted of peripheral blood mononuclear cells, taken before any cancer treatment. Receptors were obtained from an older female donor with stage II lung adenocarcinoma. Both conserved end residues are part of each CDR3. Fields, in order: V gene, D gene, CDR3 protein. The D gene is left open where the match is weak.

TRBV27,-,CASSLDGWGETQYF
TRBV5-1,-,CASSLLTRGALGPQYF
TRBV27,-,CASSLSFTMTYEQYF
TRBV19,-,CASSLGQAPNTGELFF
TRBV27,TRBD1,CASSSQQGYTEAFF
TRBV4-1,-,CASSGRISSYEQYF
TRBV30,-,CAWSVRRLGLGGYTF
TRBV19,-,CASSLTGINTEAFF
TRBV2,-,CASQRARSNQPQHF
TRBV6-6,-,CASKLPEGTFTEAFF
TRBV7-6,-,CASSPHGGGRETQYF
TRBV7-2,TRBD1,CASSPDGRGTGQFF
TRBV7-2,-,CASSRNKGGFYEQYF
TRBV5-5,-,CASSLAAGPEQFF
TRBV5-6,-,CASRPLGAGDHNEQFF
TRBV27,-,CASSLRRVSAEAFF
TRBV28,-,CASSAGVNYGYTF
TRBV5-3,-,CARRARDPRVNQPQHF
TRBV28,-,CASNQAGTEAFF